This T cell receptor beta chain originates from a study of T cells in Graves' hyperthyroidism and ophthalmopathy. The study enrolled patients aged 18 to 65 with newly diagnosed hyperthyroidism of under 2 months' duration. This clonotype was detected only a few times. Amplified TCR beta CDR3 regions derived from RNA transcripts. The TCR CDR3 first-round RT-PCR relied on the HTBI primer set. TCRdb re-derived calls from the multiplex PCR reads in MiXCR, one entry per CDR3 protein. The table has fewer than 350,000 distinct CDR3 sequences, about 18% seen once. Sequenced input: blood. The TCR originated in a woman aged 50 to 65 with Graves' hyperthyroidism.

The CDR3 loop reads CSASAQGNEKLFF. CDR3 in DNA: TGCAGTGCTAGTGCACAGGGGAATGAAAAACTGTTTTTT. The gene calls are TRBV20-1 and TRBJ1-4, with 7 bases aligning to TRBD1. Germline CDR1 and CDR2: DFQATT and SNEGSKA (reference sequence). Trimming at V came to 3 bases and at J to 5 bases, leaving 3 bases not matched to a gene. CDR3 length: 13 residues.